The 18 T cell receptor beta chains below come from one sample, sequenced in a study of T cell clones after liver transplantation. The repertoire was sequenced with immunoSEQ multiplex PCR; TCRdb's copy has only in-frame clones and lacks some. The table has some 9,000 clones, about two thirds seen once. The sample here was CD8+ T cells from blood, taken at the approximately 15-month timepoint. These receptors originate from a human patient who received a liver transplant. Some T cells may be transferred from the graft donor.

This clone is a singleton in its sample. This rearrangement joins TRBV19 to TRBJ2-5; tentatively, D is TRBD1 (6 bases). V shed 3 bases and J shed 3 bases, with 11 bases lying between them. Germline-derived CDR1 and CDR2 are LNHDA and SQIVND (reference sequence). The CDR3 is 14 amino acids. The CDR3 coding sequence is TGTGCCAGTAGTATTGGGGCAGGGGAAGAGACCCAGTACTTC. This gives the protein CASSIGAGEETQYF.

The V call is TRBV11-3, the J call TRBJ2-3; D gene unclear. V lost 0 bases to trimming and J lost 2 bases, with 9 bases between them. The CDR3 has 15 residues. Germline-derived CDR1 and CDR2 are SGHNT and YENEEA. CDR3 sequence (DNA): TGTGCCAGCAGCTTAGAGAGTATGGCCACAGATACGCAGTATTTT. Translated: CASSLESMATDTQYF.

The chain has TRBV5-1 and TRBJ1-2; perhaps TRBD1 as D (5 bases). Germline-derived CDR1 and CDR2 are SGHRS and YFSETQ. The CDR3 runs to 15 residues. V was shortened by 6 bases and J by 6 bases, with 21 bases between the two germline ends. The CDR3 DNA follows: TGCGCCAGCACCCAAGATCCGGGACTTCCTGATGGCTACACCTTC. Amino acids: CASTQDPGLPDGYTF.

V gene TRBV29-1 combines with J gene TRBJ1-2; possibly TRBD1 for D (6 bases). This CDR3 spans 13 amino acids. Per the germline V gene, CDR1 is SQVTM and CDR2 is ANQGSEA. V lost 4 bases and J lost 8, with 17 bases in between. CDR3 sequence: CSVVSQGIGGYTF. In DNA, the CDR3 is TGCAGCGTTGTAAGTCAGGGGATCGGAGGCTACACCTTC.

The rearrangement uses TRBV6-1 and TRBJ1-5; 10 bases map to TRBD1. Losses at the gene ends were 5 bases for V and 5 bases for J; bases not matched to a gene: 6. The CDR3 covers 15 residues. Germline loops: CDR1 MNHNS, CDR2 SASEGT. The DNA of the CDR3 is TGTGCCAGCAGTATGGACAGGGGGTATTATCAGCCCCAGCATTTT. Translation gives CASSMDRGYYQPQHF.

The chain has TRBV6-1 and TRBJ2-7, with D possibly being TRBD1 (6 bases). This CDR3 has 12 residues. Germline CDR1 MNHNS, CDR2 SASEGT. V was pared by 11 bases and J by 3 bases, with 14 bases between. As DNA, the CDR3 is TGTGCCTCTGGGGGCACCATCTACGAGCAGTACTTC. Translated: CASGGTIYEQYF.

The genes are TRBV7-6 and TRBJ2-1; 13 nucleotides agree with TRBD2. The CDR3 is 19 residues long. V gave up 3 bases and J gave up 4 bases; unmatched junction bases: 12. Germline CDR1 reads SGHVS; CDR2 reads FNYEAQ. CDR3 loop: CASSLTSGRFGRTYNEQFF. CDR3 bases: TGTGCCAGCAGCTTGACTAGCGGGAGGTTCGGGCGAACATACAATGAGCAGTTCTTC.

This clone was recorded a few times. The chain couples TRBV13 to TRBJ1-1, with D perhaps matching TRBD1 (6 bases). CDR3 length: 16 amino acids. V was clipped by 6 bases and J by 5 bases, with 22 bases between them. CDR1 is PRHDT and CDR2 is FYEKMQ in the germline V gene (reference sequence). The CDR3 nucleotides read TGTGCCAGCAGGCCCTCTCCGGGGGGGCCCGTTACTGAAGCTTTCTTT. This translates into CASRPSPGGPVTEAFF.

This clone was counted once. This chain joins TRBV5-5 and TRBJ2-6; D remains unclear. V gave up 2 bases and J gave up 9 bases, with 9 bases separating them. Germline CDR1 reads SGHKS; CDR2 reads YYEKEE (reference sequence). This CDR3 is 13 amino acids long. CDR3 nucleotide sequence: TGTGCCAGCAGCTTCGAGATTTTCAACGTCCTGACTTTC. Amino acids: CASSFEIFNVLTF.

This chain joins TRBV29-1 and TRBJ2-1; D not certain. Germline V gene sequence: CDR1 SQVTM, CDR2 ANQGSEA. The CDR3 contains 13 residues. V gave up 3 bases and J gave up 4 bases, with 10 bases separating them. The CDR3 DNA reads as TGCAGCGTTGACGCCACCTCTTACAATGAGCAGTTCTTC. Encoded protein: CSVDATSYNEQFF.

This sequence joins TRBV6-6 and TRBJ2-1; 7 positions match TRBD2. Unmatched junction bases numbered 3, after V lost 2 bases and J lost 2 bases. This CDR3 has 15 amino acids. CDR1 is MNHNY and CDR2 is SVGAGI in the germline V gene (reference sequence). The CDR3 coding sequence is TGTGCCAGCAGTTACCGGGGGGATGCCTACAATGAGCAGTTCTTC. It is translated as CASSYRGDAYNEQFF.

The chain carries TRBV19 and TRBJ2-1; D is undetermined. Looked up from germline, CDR1 is LNHDA and CDR2 is SQIVND (reference sequence). Trimming removed 5 bases from V and 4 bases from J, with 9 bases in between. The CDR3 runs 13 residues. The CDR3 DNA follows: TGTGCCAGTAGTGACCAGTTTTACAATGAGCAGTTCTTC. Amino acid sequence: CASSDQFYNEQFF.

The CDR3 DNA follows: TGTGCCAGCTCACCTCCCCCCGGGGATTACAATGAGCAGTTCTTC. This codes for CASSPPPGDYNEQFF. The chain carries TRBV18 and TRBJ2-1; D may be TRBD2 (5 bases). V lost 3 bases to trimming and J lost 4 bases, with 13 bases between them. CDR3 size: 15 residues. The germline V gene has CDR1 KGHSH and CDR2 LQKENI. The full variable domain, in which reference TRBV18 and TRBJ2-1 provide the parts outside the CDR3, is NAGVMQNPRHLVRRRGQEARLRCSPMKGHSHVYWYRQLPEEGLKFMVYLQKENIIDESGMPKERFSAEFPKEGPSILRIQQVVRGDSAAYFCASSPPPGDYNEQFFGPGTRLTVL.

This chain uses TRBV5-4 with TRBJ2-2; D remains ambiguous. This CDR3 comprises 12 residues. V shed 1 base and J shed 6 bases, with 4 bases lying between them. CDR1 is SGHNT and CDR2 is YYREEE in the germline V gene (reference sequence). This chain's CDR3 is CASSLLPGELFF. CDR3 nucleotides: TGTGCCAGCAGCTTGCTGCCCGGGGAGCTGTTTTTT.

J is TRBJ1-1 and V is TRBV5-4; possible D gene TRBD1, 6 bases. Trimming removed 4 bases from V and 6 bases from J, with 16 bases in between. Germline CDR1 SGHNT, CDR2 YYREEE (reference sequence). This CDR3 has 14 residues. The CDR3 sequence: CASSPLAGDSEAFF. CDR3 bases: TGTGCCAGCAGCCCTTTGGCAGGGGACTCTGAAGCTTTCTTT.

V is TRBV5-5 and J is TRBJ1-2, with TRBD1 identical over 11 bases. The V and J ends lost 4 bases and 3 bases, in that order; junction bases with no gene match: 2. CDR1 and CDR2 from the germline V gene are SGHKS and YYEKEE (reference sequence). The CDR3 is 14 residues long. The CDR3 DNA reads as TGTGCCAGCAGCACGGGACAGGGGGACTATGGCTACACCTTC. Translation: CASSTGQGDYGYTF.

The J gene is TRBJ2-7, the V gene TRBV2; 9 bases match TRBD2. J was trimmed by 3 bases and V by 5 bases; bases with no gene match: 8. The CDR3 is made up of 15 amino acids. The germline V gene has CDR1 SNHLY and CDR2 FYNNEI. The CDR3 loop reads CASSTPGLARYEQYV. DNA for the CDR3: TGTGCCAGCAGTACCCCGGGACTAGCCCGCTACGAGCAGTACGTC.

CDR3 residues: CASSREPGTSGRYEQFF. CDR3 nucleotides: TGCGCCAGCAGCCGAGAGCCCGGGACTAGCGGGAGATATGAGCAGTTCTTC. The V gene is TRBV4-3, the J gene TRBJ2-1; 14 bases fit TRBD2. Looked up from germline, CDR1 is LGHNA and CDR2 is YSLEER. This CDR3 has 17 amino acids. With 4 bases clipped from V and 8 bases from J, the junction kept 10 bases outside the gene matches.